This T cell receptor beta chain was captured in a study of blood T cell repertoires in COVID-19. Data came from immunoSEQ multiplex PCR; TCRdb stores just in-frame clones and leaves some out. The sample includes some 240,000 clones, just under 85% of them seen just once. CDR1 is SNHLY, CDR2 FYNNEI, per germline. The CDR3 spans 15 residues. The V segment lost 6 bases and the J segment 4 bases; nucleotides outside the gene matches: 11. Sequencing input: peripheral blood. The TCR comes from a woman of 80 years or more with acute or convalescent COVID-19. The genes are TRBV2 and TRBJ1-2; the match to TRBD1 covers 7 bases. The CDR3 bases are TGTGCCAGCAGCGTCGACAGGGCCCGTCTCTATGGCTACACCTTC. Translation: CASSVDRARLYGYTF.